These 21 T cell receptor beta chains were all obtained from the same sample, sequenced in a study of T cell repertoires in cytomegalovirus infection. TCRdb reprocessed the reads with MiXCR, giving one entry per CDR3 protein. The repertoire consists of around 310,000 distinct CDR3 sequences, with roughly 15% occurring once and the leading ten covering about 12%. Sequencing used PBMCs. These receptor sequences come from a human donor in good health (CMV status not recorded). Some clones in this sample may be carry-over from other donors' samples.

This CDR3 is CASSSAPPRTSGTYEQYF. CDR3 in DNA: TGTGCCAGCAGCTCCGCCCCGCCCAGGACTAGCGGAACCTACGAGCAGTACTTC. The chain uses TRBV5-4 and TRBJ2-7; 10 bases match TRBD2. Germline values: CDR1 SGHNT, CDR2 YYREEE (reference sequence). This CDR3 comprises 18 residues. Trimming cost V 3 bases and J 2 bases; bases outside gene matches: 14.

This clonotype turned up a few times. The chain carries TRBV27 and TRBJ2-3; D possibly corresponds to TRBD2 (5 bases). V was pared by 7 bases and J by 0 bases, with 11 bases between. The germline V gene has CDR1 MNHEY and CDR2 SMNVEV (reference sequence). The CDR3 has 14 residues. The CDR3 DNA reads TGTGCCAGCATGGGAGTCAGTAGCACAGATACGCAGTATTTT. It encodes CASMGVSSTDTQYF.

This clonotype has a handful of counts. This chain uses TRBV12-5 with TRBJ2-5; D is possibly TRBD1 or TRBD2 (7 bases each). From germline, CDR1 is LGHNT and CDR2 FRNRAP. The V end was cut by 3 bases, the J end by 0 bases, with 14 bases between. The CDR3 has 16 residues. CDR3 sequence: CASGFQAGQYQETQYF. The CDR3 DNA reads TGTGCTAGTGGTTTTCAAGCGGGACAGTACCAAGAGACCCAGTACTTC.

The chain uses TRBV18 and TRBJ1-1; TRBD1 might be the D (5 bases). Trimming left V 1 base short and J 7 bases short, with 10 bases between. The CDR3 runs to 13 residues. Germline V lookup: CDR1 KGHSH, CDR2 LQKENI. CDR3 amino acids: CASSPLIRDEAFF. The DNA of the CDR3 is TGTGCCAGCTCACCACTCATCAGGGATGAAGCTTTCTTT. The full variable domain, rest sourced from reference TRBV18 and TRBJ1-1, is NAGVMQNPRHLVRRRGQEARLRCSPMKGHSHVYWYRQLPEEGLKFMVYLQKENIIDESGMPKERFSAEFPKEGPSILRIQQVVRGDSAAYFCASSPLIRDEAFFGQGTRLTVV.

This clonotype was picked up a small number of times. This chain connects TRBV18 to TRBJ2-1; 10 nucleotides line up with TRBD1. V shed 4 bases and J 7 bases; nucleotides not matched to a gene: 4. CDR1 is KGHSH, CDR2 LQKENI, per germline. The CDR3 runs 14 residues. The CDR3 nucleotides are TGTGCCAGCTCACGACAGGGGGCACGGAATGAGCAGTTCTTC. This sequence encodes CASSRQGARNEQFF.

This clonotype was detected many times. The chain recombines TRBV12-3 or TRBV12-4 with TRBJ2-7, with a possible D match to TRBD2 (6 bases). The CDR3 is 14 residues long. Trimming removed 2 bases at V and 0 bases at J, with 8 bases between. The CDR3 region has the DNA TGTGCCAGCAGTTTATCGGGGGTCTCCTACGAGCAGTACTTC. Translation gives CASSLSGVSYEQYF.

The sample holds many counts of this clonotype. The chain combines TRBV7-2 with TRBJ1-1; a weak D match, TRBD1 (6 bases). Germline V lookup: CDR1 SGHTA, CDR2 FQGNSA. The CDR3 covers 14 residues. V lost 3 bases, J lost 4 bases, and 12 bases lay in between. CDR3 sequence reads: CASSFGGRSTEAFF. DNA for the CDR3: TGTGCCAGCAGCTTCGGGGGGCGCAGCACTGAAGCTTTCTTT.

This clonotype was counted between two and nine times. V gene TRBV4-2 combines with J gene TRBJ2-6, with D perhaps matching TRBD2 (6 bases). V was clipped by 3 bases and J by 4 bases, with 25 bases between them. The CDR3 loop spans 20 amino acids. Germline CDR1 and CDR2: LGHNA and YNFKEQ. The CDR3 protein is CASSQQVAGPPAGGANVLTF. The DNA for the CDR3 is TGTGCCAGCAGCCAGCAAGTGGCGGGCCCACCGGCGGGGGGGGCCAACGTCCTGACTTTC.

As concerns this clonotype: A much larger clone sits a single nucleotide away, making a read error possible. V and J are TRBV6-1 and TRBJ1-4, with 7 positions matching TRBD1. The germline gives CDR1 MNHNS, CDR2 SASEGT. The CDR3 loop spans 14 amino acids. The CDR3 is CASRDRSTNGKLFF. CDR3 DNA: TGTGCCAGCAGGGACAGGTCAACTAATGGAAAACTGTTTTTT.

Only a few counts were recorded for this clonotype. The chain recombines TRBV6-6 with TRBJ1-1, with D perhaps matching TRBD1 (6 bases). There are 15 residues in the CDR3. V shed 7 bases and J shed 1 base, with 16 bases lying between them. Germline-derived CDR1 and CDR2 are MNHNY and SVGAGI (reference sequence). The CDR3 nucleotides are TGTGCCAGCACCTTGACAGGCTCTAAGAACACTGAAGCTTTCTTT. Its translation is CASTLTGSKNTEAFF.

This clonotype was seen a few times. The chain combines TRBV19 with TRBJ1-2; perhaps TRBD1 as D (5 bases). Germline values: CDR1 LNHDA, CDR2 SQIVND (reference sequence). The germline V and J ends were trimmed by 3 bases and 3 bases, with 11 bases remaining between them. CDR3 length: 14 residues. The CDR3 DNA is TGTGCCAGTAGTATCCCGCCAGGGCACTATGGCTACACCTTC. This translates into CASSIPPGHYGYTF. The complete variable domain, with remaining parts taken from reference TRBV19 and TRBJ1-2, reads DGGITQSPKYLFRKEGQNVTLSCEQNLNHDAMYWYRQDPGQGLRLIYYSQIVNDFQKGDIAEGYSVSREKKESFPLTVTSAQKNPTAFYLCASSIPPGHYGYTFGSGTRLTVV.

The chain has TRBV29-1 and TRBJ2-2; D might be TRBD1 or TRBD2, each matching 5 bases. The V gene lost 7 bases and the J gene lost 5 bases, with 14 bases spanning the gap. The CDR3 length is 13 residues. Germline-derived CDR1 and CDR2 are SQVTM and ANQGSEA. CDR3 in amino acids: CSGREPETGELFF. CDR3 sequence (DNA): TGCAGCGGCAGGGAGCCGGAGACCGGGGAGCTGTTTTTT.

Many counts were recorded for this clonotype. V and J are TRBV7-2 and TRBJ2-7, with a tentative D call TRBD1 (6 bases). V lost 1 base and J 7 bases, leaving 11 bases between the germline ends. The CDR3 runs 13 residues. Germline V gene lookup returns CDR1 SGHTA and CDR2 FQGNSA. CDR3 region: CASSLGQGREQYF. In DNA, the CDR3 is TGTGCCAGCAGCTTAGGGCAGGGGCGGGAGCAGTACTTC. Full variable domain (rest looked up from reference TRBV7-2 and TRBJ2-7): GAGVSQSPSNKVTEKGKDVELRCDPISGHTALYWYRQSLGQGLEFLIYFQGNSAPDKSGLPSDRFSAERTGGSVSTLTIQRTQQEDSAVYLCASSLGQGREQYFGPGTRLTVT.

This clonotype was observed a few times. The J gene is TRBJ1-5, the V gene TRBV14, with 8 bases identical to TRBD1. The CDR3 is 16 amino acids. CDR1 and CDR2 from the germline V gene are SGHDN and FVKESK. Trimming removed 2 bases from V and 4 bases from J; junction bases left unmatched: 7. CDR3 amino acids: CASSQSLDRVNQPQHF. The DNA of the CDR3 is TGTGCCAGCAGCCAAAGTTTGGACAGGGTAAATCAGCCCCAGCATTTT.

This clonotype came up many times. V usage is TRBV12-3 or TRBV12-4 and J usage is TRBJ1-1; D gene ambiguous. V was trimmed by 5 bases and J by 5 bases, leaving 24 bases between them. This CDR3 spans 17 amino acids. CDR3 nucleotide sequence: TGTGCCAGCAGTCCACACGTGTGGGGAGGTTTCCTAACTGAAGCTTTCTTT. Its protein is CASSPHVWGGFLTEAFF.

The sample holds a few counts of this clonotype. V gene TRBV27 combines with J gene TRBJ1-1, with a possible D match to TRBD1 (5 bases). This CDR3 is 15 amino acids long. Looked up from germline, CDR1 is MNHEY and CDR2 is SMNVEV (reference sequence). V shed 1 base and J shed 5 bases, with 14 bases lying between them. The CDR3 sequence: CASSLWAGRVTEAFF. As DNA, the CDR3 is TGTGCCAGCAGTTTATGGGCAGGGCGGGTGACTGAAGCTTTCTTT.

Notes on this clonotype: A much larger clone is a single base away; this may be a read error. The chain has TRBV7-8 and TRBJ2-7; D not certain. Germline V gene sequence: CDR1 SGHVS, CDR2 FQNEAQ. With 1 base removed from V and 3 bases from J, the gap between germline ends came to 16 bases. The CDR3 has 16 amino acids. CDR3 loop: CASSLGGRAISYEQYF. The CDR3 DNA reads TGTGCCAGCAGCTTAGGGGGTCGAGCGATCAGCTACGAGCAGTACTTC.

This clonotype was detected a few times. The chain joins TRBV5-3 to TRBJ2-3; D gene unclear. TRBV5-3 is marked as an open reading frame, function uncertain. The CDR3 spans 16 residues. V lost 2 bases, J lost 1 base, and 14 bases lay in between. The CDR3 sequence is CARSFRRVPCTDTQYF. The CDR3 coding sequence is TGTGCCAGAAGCTTCCGGAGAGTGCCTTGCACAGATACGCAGTATTTT.

In its sample, this clonotype was seen a few times. The chain is built from TRBV12-3 or TRBV12-4 and TRBJ2-1; possible D gene TRBD2, 7 bases. V lost 6 bases to trimming and J lost 4 bases, with 16 bases between them. The CDR3 is 15 amino acids. CDR3 in amino acids: CASRGGGHLYNEQFF. CDR3 nucleotide sequence: TGTGCCAGCAGGGGGGGGGGACACCTTTACAATGAGCAGTTCTTC.

Only one count was recorded for this clonotype. The gene calls are TRBV28 and TRBJ1-1, with 7 nucleotides matching TRBD1. V trimming: 5 bases; J trimming: 2 bases; junction bases outside the gene matches: 8. The germline V gene has CDR1 MDHEN and CDR2 SYDVKM. The CDR3 consists of 15 residues. The CDR3, as DNA: TGTGCCAGCAGTGAACCCGGGACAGAAAACACTGAAGCTTTCTTT. It is translated as CASSEPGTENTEAFF.

The sample holds many counts of this clonotype. The chain uses TRBV11-2 and TRBJ1-4, with D possibly TRBD1 on 5 matching bases. V was trimmed by 5 bases and J by 7 bases, leaving 11 bases between them. The CDR3 totals 13 residues. Germline-derived CDR1 and CDR2 are SGHAT and FQNNGV. CDR3 residues: CASSQDRGEKLFF. CDR3 nucleotide sequence: TGTGCCAGCAGCCAAGATAGGGGTGAAAAACTGTTTTTT.